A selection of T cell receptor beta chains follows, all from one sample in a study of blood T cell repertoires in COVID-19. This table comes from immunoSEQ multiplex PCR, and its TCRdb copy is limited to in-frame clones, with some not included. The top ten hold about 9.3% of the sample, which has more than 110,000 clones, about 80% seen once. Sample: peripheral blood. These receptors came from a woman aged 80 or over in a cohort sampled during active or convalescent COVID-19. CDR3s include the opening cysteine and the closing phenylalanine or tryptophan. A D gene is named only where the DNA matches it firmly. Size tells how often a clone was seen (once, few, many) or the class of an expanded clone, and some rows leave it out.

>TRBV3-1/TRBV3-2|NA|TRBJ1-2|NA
TGTGCCAGCAGCCCGGGTTTCTATGGCTACACCTTC
CASSPGFYGYTF
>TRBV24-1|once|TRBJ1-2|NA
TGTGCCACCAGTGATCAGGATTATGGCTACACCTTC
CATSDQDYGYTF
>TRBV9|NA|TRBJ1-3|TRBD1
TGTGCCAGCAGCGCTCGACCATGGACAGGGATCTCCTCTGGAAACACCATATATTTT
CASSARPWTGISSGNTIYF
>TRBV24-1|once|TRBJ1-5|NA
TGTGCCACCAGTGATCCTGACACTAGCAATCAGCCCCAGCATTTT
CATSDPDTSNQPQHF
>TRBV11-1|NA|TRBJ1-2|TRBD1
TGTGCCAGCAGCCCTCGACAGGGAATCGACTATGGCTACACCTTC
CASSPRQGIDYGYTF
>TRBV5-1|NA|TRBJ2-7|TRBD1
TGCGCCAGCAGCTGGGACAGGGGGGCCACCTACACCTACGAGCAGTACTTC
CASSWDRGATYTYEQYF
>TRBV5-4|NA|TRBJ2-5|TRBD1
TGTGCCAGCAACCAGGGTAATACAGGGGACCAAGAGACCCAGTACTTC
CASNQGNTGDQETQYF
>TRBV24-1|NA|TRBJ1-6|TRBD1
TGTGCCACCAGTGACCACACTCCGGGACAGCTTCGGGGTTCACCCCTCCACTTT
CATSDHTPGQLRGSPLHF
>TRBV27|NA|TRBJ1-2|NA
TGTGCCAGCAGTTTCACCGGGGGGGCAGGGTATGGCTACACCTTC
CASSFTGGAGYGYTF
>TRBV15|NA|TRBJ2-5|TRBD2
TGTGCCACCAGCAGAGAATTTTGGCCTAGCGGGGAAGAGACCCAGTACTTC
CATSREFWPSGEETQYF
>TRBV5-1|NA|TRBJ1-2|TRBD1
TGCGCCAGCAGCTTGGCTGGGACAGGGCATGGCTACACCTTC
CASSLAGTGHGYTF
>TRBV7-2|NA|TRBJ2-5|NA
TGTGCCAGCAGCTTAGATCCCCAGGAGACCCAGTACTTC
CASSLDPQETQYF
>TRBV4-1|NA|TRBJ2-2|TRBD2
TGCGCCAGCAGCCAAGATACCCGGGGGGGCTTAGCCGGGGAGCTGTTTTTT
CASSQDTRGGLAGELFF
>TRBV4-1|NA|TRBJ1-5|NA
TGCGCCAGCAGCCAAGATCCTAATAGCAATCAGCCCCAGCATTTT
CASSQDPNSNQPQHF
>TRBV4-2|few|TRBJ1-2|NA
TGTGCCAGCAGCGAGGAGTCATCTAACTATGGCTACACCTTC
CASSEESSNYGYTF
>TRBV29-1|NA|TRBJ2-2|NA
TGCAGCGGGGGGCCGCAGGGTGACACCGGGGAGCTGTTTTTT
CSGGPQGDTGELFF
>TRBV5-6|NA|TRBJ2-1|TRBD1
TGTGCCAGCAGCTCCGGACAGGGGCGTGAGCAGTTCTTC
CASSSGQGREQFF
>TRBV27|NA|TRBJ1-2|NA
TGTGCCAGCAGTCCCCACCCCAGGCAGTACTATGGCTACACCTTC
CASSPHPRQYYGYTF
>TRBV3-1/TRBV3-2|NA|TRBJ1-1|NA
TGTGCCAGCAGCCAAGATCTCCAGGCCCCTGAAGCTTTCTTT
CASSQDLQAPEAFF
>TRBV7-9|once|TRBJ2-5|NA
TGTGCCAGCAGCAAAACCGGGAGACGGGAGACCCAGTACTTC
CASSKTGRRETQYF
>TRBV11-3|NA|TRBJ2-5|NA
TGTGCCAGCAGCTTGGGAGAACAAGAGACCCAGTACTTC
CASSLGEQETQYF
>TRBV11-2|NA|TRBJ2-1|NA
TGTGCCAGCACCGACATAAATGAGCAGTTCTTC
CASTDINEQFF
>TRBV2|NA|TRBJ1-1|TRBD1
TGTGCCAGCAGTGGGACAGGGAGGAACACTGAAGCTTTCTTT
CASSGTGRNTEAFF
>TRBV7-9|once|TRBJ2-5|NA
TGTGCCAGCAGCTTAGACCAGGTTATTAGGACCCAGTACTTC
CASSLDQVIRTQYF
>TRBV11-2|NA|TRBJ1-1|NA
TGTGCCAGCAGCTTACGGGGGACTGAAGCTTTCTTT
CASSLRGTEAFF